A single sample gave rise to the 14 T cell receptor beta chains below, sequenced in a study of T cell responses to AZD1222 COVID-19 vaccine. Repertoires were generated with immunoSEQ multiplex PCR, while TCRdb's copy carries only in-frame clones and drops some. The sample lists about 110,000 clones, 86% occurring once. This specimen was peripheral blood, taken on day 0 of AZD1222 vaccination. These receptors were collected from an adult in good health.

The V and J genes are TRBV11-2 and TRBJ1-2, with 7 bases lining up with TRBD1. Trimming at V came to 3 bases and at J to 7 bases, leaving 14 bases not matched to a gene. CDR1 and CDR2 (germline): SGHAT, FQNNGV. This CDR3 is 16 amino acids long. The CDR3 loop is CASSFTEGQSAGGYTF. CDR3 sequence (DNA): TGTGCCAGCAGCTTCACCGAGGGACAGTCGGCTGGTGGCTACACCTTC.

V usage is TRBV6-5 and J usage is TRBJ1-2; weak D call: TRBD1 (6 bases). The V end was cut by 1 base, the J end by 8 bases, with 14 bases between. In germline, CDR1 is MNHEY, CDR2 SVGAGI. The CDR3 is 14 residues long. The CDR3 reads CASSYLPQGMGYTF. In DNA form, the CDR3 reads TGTGCCAGCAGTTACTTACCCCAGGGGATGGGCTACACCTTC.

The genes are TRBV2 and TRBJ2-3, with 10 bases that match TRBD2. Per germline, CDR1 SNHLY and CDR2 FYNNEI. The trim removed 6 bases at V and 6 bases at J, leaving 0 bases unmatched. The CDR3 consists of 12 residues. This chain's CDR3 is CASRLAGDTQYF. CDR3 nucleotide sequence: TGTGCCAGCAGACTAGCGGGGGATACGCAGTATTTT.

The V call is TRBV3-1 (or the pseudogene TRBV3-2), the J call TRBJ1-1; no definite D call. Germline CDR1 LGHDT, CDR2 YNNKEL (reference sequence). The CDR3 has 14 amino acids. Trimming shortened V by 6 bases and J by 1 base, and 12 bases separated the two germline ends. The CDR3 loop reads CASSRLTENTEAFF. In nucleotides, the CDR3 is TGTGCCAGCAGTCGGCTTACAGAGAACACTGAAGCTTTCTTT.

The rearrangement links TRBV24-1 to TRBJ2-5; no reliable D call. CDR1 and CDR2 (germline): KGHDR, SFDVKD. Trimming removed 9 bases from V and 0 bases from J, with 7 bases in between. The CDR3 runs 12 residues. CDR3 DNA: TGTGCCACCTCCCGGGACCAAGAGACCCAGTACTTC. It translates to CATSRDQETQYF.

CDR3 bases: TGCAGCGTTTCAGGGGGGGACTATGGCTACACCTTC. Translated, it gives CSVSGGDYGYTF. The gene calls are TRBV29-1 and TRBJ1-2, with 7 bases matching TRBD1. Germline CDR1 and CDR2: SQVTM and ANQGSEA. V trimming: 5 bases; J trimming: 3 bases; junction bases outside the gene matches: 3. This CDR3 has 12 residues.

The chain links TRBV12-3 or TRBV12-4 to TRBJ2-2; D is unresolved. CDR3 length equals 11 residues. V was cut by 6 bases and J by 4 bases, with 3 bases left in between. The CDR3 region is CASRATGELFF. CDR3 nucleotide sequence: TGTGCCAGCAGGGCCACCGGGGAGCTGTTTTTT.

CDR3 coding DNA: TGTGCCAGCAGCTTAGGGGGAAGCGGGGGCTTAACCGGGGAGCTGTTTTTT. This encodes CASSLGGSGGLTGELFF. The chain joins TRBV7-6 to TRBJ2-2; 8 bases fit TRBD2. V shed 1 base and J 5 bases; nucleotides not matched to a gene: 9. Germline V gene data show CDR1 as SGHVS and CDR2 as FNYEAQ. This CDR3 is 17 amino acids long. The variable domain in full, completed from reference TRBV7-6 and TRBJ2-2, reads GAGVSQSPRYKVTKRGQDVALRCDPISGHVSLYWYRQALGQGPEFLTYFNYEAQQDKSGLPNDRFSAERPEGSISTLTIQRTEQRDSAMYRCASSLGGSGGLTGELFFGEGSRLTVL.

This chain links TRBV3-1 (or the pseudogene TRBV3-2) with TRBJ2-7, with D perhaps matching TRBD1 (6 bases). CDR1 is LGHDT, CDR2 YNNKEL, per germline (reference sequence). V lost 2 bases and J 0 bases, leaving 17 bases between the germline ends. This CDR3 has 17 amino acids. The CDR3 reads CASSQRGQGPSSYEQYF. CDR3 coding DNA: TGTGCCAGCAGCCAACGGGGCCAGGGGCCAAGCTCCTACGAGCAGTACTTC.

This clone was recorded once. The chain combines TRBV6-5 with TRBJ1-1; TRBD1 aligns across 7 bases. CDR3 length: 14 residues. The V segment lost 6 bases and the J segment 4 bases; nucleotides outside the gene matches: 8. Germline V CDR1 and CDR2: MNHEY, SVGAGI. The chain's CDR3 is CASRVSGGGTEAFF. CDR3 in DNA: TGTGCCAGCAGGGTCTCAGGGGGAGGCACTGAAGCTTTCTTT.

CDR3 region: CASSPGQGNQPQHF. CDR3 nucleotide sequence: TGTGCCAGCAGCCCAGGACAGGGCAATCAGCCCCAGCATTTT. The chain uses TRBV7-2 and TRBJ1-5, with 7 bases fitting TRBD1. The trim removed 5 bases at V and 2 bases at J, leaving 3 bases unmatched. Germline V CDR1 and CDR2: SGHTA, FQGNSA. The CDR3 runs 14 residues.

The genes are TRBV7-6 and TRBJ2-5; D gene uncertain. This CDR3 region has 13 residues. CDR1 is SGHVS, CDR2 FNYEAQ, per germline. Trimming shortened V by 5 bases and J by 2 bases, and 9 bases separated the two germline ends. Written as DNA, the CDR3 is TGTGCCAGCAGCCCCCTCGGGCAAGAGACCCAGTACTTC. It specifies CASSPLGQETQYF.

The chain joins TRBV10-3 to TRBJ1-1; TRBD1 is a possible D gene (6 bases). The CDR3 is 12 residues long. V was pared by 10 bases and J by 4 bases, with 13 bases between. Germline V gene data show CDR1 as ENHRY and CDR2 as SYGVKD. CDR3 residues: CATAQGVTEAFF. Here the CDR3 DNA reads TGTGCCACCGCACAGGGTGTCACTGAAGCTTTCTTT.

As concerns this clone: A read error may account for a junction end that differs from germline. The chain links TRBV5-4 to TRBJ1-2, with a possible D match to TRBD1 (6 bases). CDR1 and CDR2 from the germline V gene are SGHNT and YYREEE (reference sequence). This CDR3 has 16 amino acids. In nucleotides, the CDR3 is TGTGCCAGCAACTTGATCAGGGGAGGCAGCCCGTATGGCTACACCTTC. Amino acids: CASNLIRGGSPYGYTF.